These T cell receptor beta chains were read from a single sample in a study of cytomegalovirus exposure and HLA in healthy donors. TCRdb's table, derived via immunoSEQ multiplex PCR, lists solely in-frame clones and lacks some. The table includes 110,000 or so clones, roughly 72% detected once. Sequencing used PBMCs. All receptors derive from a woman aged 45-60 years in good health and CMV-seropositive. Each CDR3 is given with its conserved first and last residue. D genes are given only for firm matches. Size tells how often a clone was seen (once, few, many) or the class of an expanded clone, and some rows leave it out.

v_call	d_call	clone_size	j_call	cdr3_nt	cdr3_aa
TRBV7-8	NA	NA	TRBJ2-2	TGTGCCAGCAGCTTAGCGGCGGCTAGCGTGAACACCGGGGAGCTGTTTTTT	CASSLAAASVNTGELFF
TRBV2	NA	once	TRBJ2-7	TGTGCCAGCAGTGCGGGCGGGACAGTCTCCTACGAGCAGTACTTC	CASSAGGTVSYEQYF
TRBV7-9	TRBD1	NA	TRBJ2-7	TGTGCCAGCAGCCTTACAGGGGGCGAGCAGTACTTC	CASSLTGGEQYF
TRBV5-5	TRBD1	once	TRBJ1-5	TGTGCCAGCAGCTTGGAGGCTACAGGGGTTAGCAATCAGCCCCAGCATTTT	CASSLEATGVSNQPQHF
TRBV9	TRBD2	NA	TRBJ2-7	TGTGCCAGCAGCCCACGGGGGGTAGAATCCTACGAGCAGTACTTC	CASSPRGVESYEQYF
TRBV10-3	TRBD2	NA	TRBJ2-2	TGTGCCATCAGTGAGCGGTCTAGCGGTAAGAACACCGGGGAGCTGTTTTTT	CAISERSSGKNTGELFF
TRBV28	NA	NA	TRBJ1-4	TGTGCCAGCAGCTTGACCGGGGTTTTGGATGAAAAACTGTTTTTT	CASSLTGVLDEKLFF
TRBV19	NA	NA	TRBJ2-5	TGTGCCAGTAGTGGCATTGGGACCCAGTACTTC	CASSGIGTQYF
TRBV5-4	TRBD1	NA	TRBJ1-2	TGTGCCAGCAGCTTCGGGACAGGGGGCGGCTATGGCTACACCTTC	CASSFGTGGGYGYTF
TRBV6-1	NA	NA	TRBJ1-3	TGTGCCAGTACGACAGTCTCTGGAAACACCATATATTTT	CASTTVSGNTIYF
TRBV2	NA	NA	TRBJ1-2	TGTGCCAGCAGTGAGATAGACTATGGCTACACCTTC	CASSEIDYGYTF
TRBV30	NA	NA	TRBJ2-2	TGTGCCTGGATGACCAAAACGGGTAGAAGCTGGTGGGGGAGGTATGGCACCGGGGAGCTGTTTTTT	CAWMTKTGRSWWGRYGTGELFF
TRBV28	NA	NA	TRBJ1-5	TGTGCCAGCAGTTTCTGGGAGAATCAGCCCCAGCATTTT	CASSFWENQPQHF
TRBV28	NA	NA	TRBJ2-7	TGTGCCAGCAGTTTCCCTAAGTCCCTGGCGGGCCCGTTCTCCTACGAGCAGTACTTC	CASSFPKSLAGPFSYEQYF